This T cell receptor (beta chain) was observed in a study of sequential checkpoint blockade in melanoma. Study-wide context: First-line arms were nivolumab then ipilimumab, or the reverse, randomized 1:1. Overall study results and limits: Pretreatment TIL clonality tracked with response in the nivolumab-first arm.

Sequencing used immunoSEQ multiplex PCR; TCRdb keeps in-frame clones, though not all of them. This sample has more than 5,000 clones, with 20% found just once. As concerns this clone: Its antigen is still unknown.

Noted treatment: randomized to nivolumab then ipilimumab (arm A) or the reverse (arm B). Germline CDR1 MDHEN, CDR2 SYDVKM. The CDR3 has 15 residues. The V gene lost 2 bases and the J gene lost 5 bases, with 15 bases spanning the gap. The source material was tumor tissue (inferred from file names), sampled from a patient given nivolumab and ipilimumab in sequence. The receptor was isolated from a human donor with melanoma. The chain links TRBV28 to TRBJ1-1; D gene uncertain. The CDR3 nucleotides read TGTGCCAGCAGTTTAATCGGGTCGGGGAGGACTGAAGCTTTCTTT. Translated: CASSLIGSGRTEAFF.